This T cell receptor (beta chain) was observed in a study of T cell responses to AZD1222 COVID-19 vaccine. On this clone: What it binds is not known.

Study-wide results and limits: Spike-specific TCR breadth and depth were elevated following two AZD1222 doses. Clonal diversity was possibly underestimated; the donors were predominantly white British and more often female.

The protocol was immunoSEQ multiplex PCR, while the TCRdb copy is restricted to in-frame clones and leaves out a portion. The sample has 60,000 to 70,000 clones, about four fifths seen once. V was cut by 0 bases and J by 5 bases, with 8 bases left in between. Germline V gives CDR1 SEHNR, CDR2 FQNEAQ (reference sequence). CDR3 length: 13 amino acids. The TCR was taken from an adult in good health. The chain carries TRBV7-9 and TRBJ2-7; possible D gene TRBD1, 5 bases. Sequencing used peripheral blood, obtained on day 0 of AZD1222 vaccination. The CDR3 reads CASSLAPRDEQYF. CDR3 nucleotides: TGTGCCAGCAGCTTAGCGCCCAGGGACGAGCAGTACTTC. Using reference TRBV7-9 and TRBJ2-7 for the parts outside the CDR3, the full variable domain is DTGVSQNPRHKITKRGQNVTFRCDPISEHNRLYWYRQTLGQGPEFLTYFQNEAQLEKSRLLSDRFSAERPKGSFSTLEIQRTEQGDSAMYLCASSLAPRDEQYFGPGTRLTVT.